This T cell receptor (beta chain) was sequenced during a study of T cells in Graves' hyperthyroidism and ophthalmopathy (dated by TCRdb to about 2019). Looking at the study overall: Peripheral blood was collected at initial diagnosis, before any treatment. To identify TCR V-J signatures that set the groups apart, the researchers used a discovery cohort of roughly 100 patients, made up of around 40 with Graves' ophthalmopathy and 57 with stable Graves' hyperthyroidism. According to the paper, TCR Vbeta CDR3 sequencing was carried out on 135 peripheral blood samples, which came from over 40 ophthalmopathy, around 74 hyperthyroidism and roughly 17 progressor patients. The 75 to 100 discovery patients were divided at random into training and test sets in a 7:3 ratio. After blood sampling, hyperthyroidism patients were treated with methimazole at a starting dose of 30 mg daily, and ophthalmopathy patients were treated with high-dose intravenous methylprednisolone. In more than five Graves' hyperthyroidism patients, the study also compared T-cell repertoires from thyroid tissue with T-cell repertoires from blood. An independent validation cohort of about 19 hyperthyroidism patients and roughly 16 patients who later progressed to ophthalmopathy tested prospective prediction of ophthalmopathy.

The TCR beta CDR3 regions were amplified from RNA transcripts. For the first round of RT-PCR on the TCR CDR3, the HTBI primer set was used together with the Qiagen OneStep RT-PCR kit. Libraries were constructed in a second round of multiplex PCR, after which size selection and purification were carried out. Paired-end sequencing of the libraries was performed with 100 bp reads on an Illumina HiSeq2000. The authors processed their data as follows. Raw data were processed with SOAPnuke, discarding reads with adapters, uncalled bases, mean Phred below 15, or no exact constant-primer or identifier match. High-quality paired reads were merged using COPE v1.2.5, and each unique nucleotide sequence was defined as a clonotype. MiTCR v1.1 was used to align clonotypes to the IMGT TRBV, TRBD and TRBJ reference segments. The analysis was restricted to V-J combinations with a frequency above 0.0001, which together covered roughly 99% of the repertoires. The TCS score was defined as F50 (clonal expansion) divided by E x V (chaos), with BLOSUM62-based TCRdist calculated between CDR3 peptides within each V-J. Welch's t-statistics and random forest reduced roughly 540 V-J features to 13, which were used in a naive Bayes classifier (R e1071). Using fastp trimming at Q25 and MiXCR clonotype assembly, TCRdb reanalyzed the public sequencing data and kept in-frame beta chains. Rows are unified per CDR3 protein, each entry keeping the most common DNA and genes. The V and J calls reflect TCRdb's pipeline rather than the authors' work. In this sample the table shows about 480,000 distinct CDR3 sequences, around a quarter of which occur a single time. Of the sample, roughly 10% is held by the ten largest clones.

Ophthalmopathy patients had moderately to severely active disease, Clinical Activity Score of at least 3, NOSPECS grade of at least 4, and duration under 3 months. Exclusion was applied to patients with uncontrolled infections, other autoimmune diseases, pregnancy or lactation. Diagnoses relied on clinical symptoms, serum thyroxine and TRAb, thyroid ultrasound and orbital computed tomography. Ficoll-Paque density gradient centrifugation was used to isolate PBMCs from around 10 ml of fresh peripheral blood. Total RNA was extracted with Trizol reagent, and quality was checked on an Agilent 2100 Bioanalyzer. Broad study findings and their caveats: During validation, the model predicted progression to ophthalmopathy a median of around 7 months ahead of onset, with just under 71% sensitivity and 72.22% specificity. No statistical method was used to set the sample size in advance, and investigators knew the group allocation. Most expanded thyroid clonotypes (frequency above 0.001) were also detected in blood, suggesting blood repertoires may reflect thyroid immune responses. A 13 V-J signature model separated ophthalmopathy from stable hyperthyroidism, with nearly 90% sensitivity and roughly 81% specificity in cross-validation and 80%/75% in testing.

In regard to this clonotype: Its target antigen remains unknown. No much larger clone exists at a distance of one base, and base qualities are not known.

The CDR3 spans 17 residues, from the cysteine through the phenylalanine. Just the 51-base CDR3 DNA is kept, in frame starting at base 1. Taken from the germline V gene, the CDR1 and CDR2 loops are MGHRA and YSYEKL. V loses 4 bases at its end and J loses 1 base; junction bases beyond the gene matches: 7. The receptor was derived from a woman younger than 45 with Graves' ophthalmopathy. The sequence joins TRBV4-1 to TRBJ2-2; TRBD1 agrees with 9 junctional bases. Sequencing was carried out using blood. The nucleotides are TGCGCCAGCAGCCGGGACAGGGATTGGATGAACACCGGGGAGCTGTTTTTT. Translated, this gives CASSRDRDWMNTGELFF.